The 2 T cell receptor beta chains below were found in one sample sequenced in a study of regulatory T cells in long-lasting Graves disease. Relying on iRepertoire HTBI primers and Arm-PCR of CDR3 regions, the team built TCR beta libraries. Via MiXCR, TCRdb re-called the multiplex PCR reads, giving one row per CDR3 protein. This repertoire shows some 250,000 distinct CDR3 sequences, 15% to 20% found once; its top ten account for about 14%. Indicated time point: newly diagnosed GD, antithyroid drugs for less than 3 months. RNA isolated from PBMCs was used to make the TCR library. The same sample was also studied in work on T cells in Graves' hyperthyroidism and ophthalmopathy.

Sequencing was performed on peripheral blood mononuclear cells (PBMCs), taken at new diagnosis, from a patient treated with antithyroid drugs. The receptors stem from a young woman with Graves disease.

The genes are TRBV20-1 and TRBJ1-1; 11 nucleotides agree with TRBD1. CDR3 length: 13 amino acids. Germline V gene sequence: CDR1 DFQATT, CDR2 SNEGSKA (reference sequence). The V gene end was trimmed by 8 bases and the J gene end by 4 bases; junction bases not matched to a gene: 6. The CDR3: CSSRDRGITEAFF. The CDR3 bases are TGCAGTTCGCGGGACAGGGGGATCACTGAAGCTTTCTTT.

The V and J genes are TRBV20-1 and TRBJ1-1; D might be TRBD1 (5 bases). V lost 5 bases and J lost 10, with 20 bases in between. Germline V gene data show CDR1 as DFQATT and CDR2 as SNEGSKA (reference sequence). CDR3 length equals 13 residues. The CDR3 nucleotides read TGCAGTGCTGGACGCGGGACTGCCCTTGGAGCTTTCTTT. This translates into CSAGRGTALGAFF.